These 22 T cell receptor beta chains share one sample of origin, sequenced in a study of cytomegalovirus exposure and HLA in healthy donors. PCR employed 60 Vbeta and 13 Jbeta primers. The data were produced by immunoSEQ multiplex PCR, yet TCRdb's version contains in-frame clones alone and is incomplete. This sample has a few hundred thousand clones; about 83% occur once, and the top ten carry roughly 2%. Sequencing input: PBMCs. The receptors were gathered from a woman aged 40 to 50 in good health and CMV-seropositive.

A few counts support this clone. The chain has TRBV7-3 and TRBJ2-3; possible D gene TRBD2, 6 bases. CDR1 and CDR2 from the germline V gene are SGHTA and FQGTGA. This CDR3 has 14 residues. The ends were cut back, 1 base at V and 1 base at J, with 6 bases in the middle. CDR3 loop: CASSLSGGTDTQYF. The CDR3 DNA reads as TGTGCCAGCAGCTTAAGCGGGGGCACAGATACGCAGTATTTT. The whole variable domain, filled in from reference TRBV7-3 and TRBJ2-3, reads GAGVSQTPSNKVTEKGKYVELRCDPISGHTALYWYRQSLGQGPEFLIYFQGTGAADDSGLPNDRFFAVRPEGSVSTLKIQRTERGDSAVYLCASSLSGGTDTQYFGPGTRLTVL.

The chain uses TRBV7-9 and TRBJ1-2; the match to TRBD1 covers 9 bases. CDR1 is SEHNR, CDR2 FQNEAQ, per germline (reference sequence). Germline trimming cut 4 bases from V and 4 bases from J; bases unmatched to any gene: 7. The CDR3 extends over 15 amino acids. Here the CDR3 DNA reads TGTGCCAGCAGCTCACCGGGACAGGGACTCTATGGCTACACCTTC. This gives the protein CASSSPGQGLYGYTF.

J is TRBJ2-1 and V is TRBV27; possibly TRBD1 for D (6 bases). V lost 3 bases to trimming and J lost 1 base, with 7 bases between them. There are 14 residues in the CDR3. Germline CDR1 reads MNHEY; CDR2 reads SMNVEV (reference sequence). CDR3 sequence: CASSFRGSYNEQFF. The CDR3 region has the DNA TGTGCCAGCAGTTTCAGGGGTTCCTACAATGAGCAGTTCTTC.

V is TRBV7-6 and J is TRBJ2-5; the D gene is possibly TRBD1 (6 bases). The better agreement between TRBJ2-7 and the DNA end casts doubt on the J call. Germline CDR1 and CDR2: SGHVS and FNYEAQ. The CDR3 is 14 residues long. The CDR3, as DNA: TGTGCCAGCAGCTTAGCGGACAGCTCCTACGAGCAGTACTTC. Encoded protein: CASSLADSSYEQYF.

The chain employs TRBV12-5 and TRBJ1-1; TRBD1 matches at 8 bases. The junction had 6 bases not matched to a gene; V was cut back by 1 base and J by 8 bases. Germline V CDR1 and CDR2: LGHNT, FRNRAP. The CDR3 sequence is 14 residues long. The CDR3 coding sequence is TGTGCTAGTGGTTTGGAAGGGACAGGTAAAGAAGCTTTCTTT. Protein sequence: CASGLEGTGKEAFF.

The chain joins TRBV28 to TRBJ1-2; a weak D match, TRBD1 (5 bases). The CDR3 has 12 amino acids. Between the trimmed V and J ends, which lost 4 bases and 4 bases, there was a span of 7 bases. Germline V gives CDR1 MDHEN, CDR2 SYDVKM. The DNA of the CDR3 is TGTGCCAGCAGTTACGGGGGCTATGGCTACACCTTC. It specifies CASSYGGYGYTF.

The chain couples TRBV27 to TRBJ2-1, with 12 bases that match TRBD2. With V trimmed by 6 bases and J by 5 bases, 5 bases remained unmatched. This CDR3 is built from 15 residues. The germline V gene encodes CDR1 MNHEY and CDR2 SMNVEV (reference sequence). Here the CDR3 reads CASRGTSGYHNEQFF. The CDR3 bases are TGTGCCAGCAGAGGGACTAGCGGGTACCACAATGAGCAGTTCTTC.

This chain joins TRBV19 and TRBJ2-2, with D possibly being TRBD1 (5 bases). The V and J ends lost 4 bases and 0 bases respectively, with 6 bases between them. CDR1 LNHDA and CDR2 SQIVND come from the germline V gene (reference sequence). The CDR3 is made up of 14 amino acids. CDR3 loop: CASSTTANTGELFF. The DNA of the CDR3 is TGTGCCAGTAGTACGACAGCGAACACCGGGGAGCTGTTTTTT.

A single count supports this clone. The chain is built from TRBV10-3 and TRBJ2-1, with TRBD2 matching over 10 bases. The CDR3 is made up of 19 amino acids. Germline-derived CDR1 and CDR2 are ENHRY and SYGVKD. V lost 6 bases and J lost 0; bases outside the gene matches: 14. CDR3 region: CAIRHPSAGGGSSYNEQFF. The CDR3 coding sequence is TGTGCCATCAGACACCCCTCAGCGGGAGGGGGTAGCTCCTACAATGAGCAGTTCTTC.

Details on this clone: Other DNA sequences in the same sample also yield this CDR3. The CDR3 DNA reads TGTGCCAGCAGCTTAACTGGGACAGGGGGTGAAAAACTGTTTTTT. Translation gives CASSLTGTGGEKLFF. The gene calls are TRBV7-9 and TRBJ1-4, with 11 positions matching TRBD1. The V and J ends lost 2 bases and 7 bases, in that order; junction bases with no gene match: 3. The length of the CDR3 is 15 residues. Germline CDR1 SEHNR, CDR2 FQNEAQ (reference sequence).

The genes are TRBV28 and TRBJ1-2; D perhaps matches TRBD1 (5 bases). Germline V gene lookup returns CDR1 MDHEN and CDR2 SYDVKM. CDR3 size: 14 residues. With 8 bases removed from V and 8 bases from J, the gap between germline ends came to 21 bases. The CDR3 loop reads CASQNSRTISGYTF. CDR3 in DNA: TGTGCCAGCCAAAATAGTAGGACAATCAGCGGCTACACCTTC.

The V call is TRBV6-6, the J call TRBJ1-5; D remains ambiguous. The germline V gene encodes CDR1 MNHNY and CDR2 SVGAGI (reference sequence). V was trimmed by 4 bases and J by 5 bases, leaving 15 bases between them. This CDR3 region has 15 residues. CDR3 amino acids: CASSFLQGRHQPQHF. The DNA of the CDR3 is TGTGCCAGCAGTTTTCTACAAGGGAGGCATCAGCCCCAGCATTTT.

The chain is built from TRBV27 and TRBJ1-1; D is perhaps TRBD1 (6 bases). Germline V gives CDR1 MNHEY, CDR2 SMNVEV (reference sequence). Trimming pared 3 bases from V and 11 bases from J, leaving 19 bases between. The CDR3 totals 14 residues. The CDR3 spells CASSFLGTPSRAFF. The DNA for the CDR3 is TGTGCCAGCAGTTTCCTGGGGACACCCTCTAGGGCTTTCTTT.

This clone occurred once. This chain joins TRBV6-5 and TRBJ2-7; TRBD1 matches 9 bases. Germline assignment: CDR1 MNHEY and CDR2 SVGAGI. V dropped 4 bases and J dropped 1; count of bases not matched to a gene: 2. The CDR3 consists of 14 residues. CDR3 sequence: CASSFDRGSYEQYF. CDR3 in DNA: TGTGCCAGCAGTTTCGACAGGGGGTCCTACGAGCAGTACTTC.

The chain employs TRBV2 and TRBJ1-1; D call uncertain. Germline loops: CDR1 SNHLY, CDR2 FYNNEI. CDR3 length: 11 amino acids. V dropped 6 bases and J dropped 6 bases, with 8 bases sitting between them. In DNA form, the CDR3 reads TGTGCCAGCAGGGAGATCTCTGAAGCTTTCTTT. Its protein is CASREISEAFF.

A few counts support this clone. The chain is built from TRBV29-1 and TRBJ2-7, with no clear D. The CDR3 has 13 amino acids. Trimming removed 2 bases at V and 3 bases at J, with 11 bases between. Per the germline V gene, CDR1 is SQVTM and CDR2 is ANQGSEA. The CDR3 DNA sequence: TGCAGCGTTGAATCAGACTTTAGCTACGAGCAGTACTTC. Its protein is CSVESDFSYEQYF.

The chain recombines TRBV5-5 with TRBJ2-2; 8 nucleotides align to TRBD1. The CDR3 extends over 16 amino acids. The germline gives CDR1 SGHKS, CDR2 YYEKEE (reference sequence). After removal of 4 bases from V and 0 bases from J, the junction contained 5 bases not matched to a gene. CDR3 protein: CASSPGQGPNTGELFF. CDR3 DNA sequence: TGTGCCAGCAGCCCCGGACAGGGTCCGAACACCGGGGAGCTGTTTTTT.

CDR3 in DNA: TGTGCCAGCAGCTCATACAGGGGGACGGACTCGGCCCAGTACTTC. It translates to CASSSYRGTDSAQYF. This chain joins TRBV11-2 and TRBJ2-5; TRBD1 matches 8 bases. The ends lost 4 bases at V and 9 bases at J; junction bases unmatched: 13. The germline V gene has CDR1 SGHAT and CDR2 FQNNGV. The CDR3 runs 15 residues.

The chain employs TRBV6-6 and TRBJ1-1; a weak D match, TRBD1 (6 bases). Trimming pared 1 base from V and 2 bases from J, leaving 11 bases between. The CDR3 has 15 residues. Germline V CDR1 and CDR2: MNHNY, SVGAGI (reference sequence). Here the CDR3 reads CASSYYGGPNTEAFF. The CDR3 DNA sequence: TGTGCCAGCAGTTACTACGGGGGGCCCAACACTGAAGCTTTCTTT.

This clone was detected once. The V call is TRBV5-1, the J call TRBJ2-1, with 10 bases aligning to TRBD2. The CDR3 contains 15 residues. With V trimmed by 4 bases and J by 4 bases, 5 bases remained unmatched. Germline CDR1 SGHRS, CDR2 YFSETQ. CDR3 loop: CASSIGTSEYNEQFF. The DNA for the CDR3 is TGCGCCAGCAGCATAGGGACTAGCGAATACAATGAGCAGTTCTTC.

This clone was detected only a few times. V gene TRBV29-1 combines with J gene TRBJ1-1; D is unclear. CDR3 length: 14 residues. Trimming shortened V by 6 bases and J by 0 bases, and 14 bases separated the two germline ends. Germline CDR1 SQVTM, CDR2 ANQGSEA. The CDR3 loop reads CSVRRESMNTEAFF. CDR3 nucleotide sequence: TGCAGCGTCAGACGGGAGTCCATGAACACTGAAGCTTTCTTT.

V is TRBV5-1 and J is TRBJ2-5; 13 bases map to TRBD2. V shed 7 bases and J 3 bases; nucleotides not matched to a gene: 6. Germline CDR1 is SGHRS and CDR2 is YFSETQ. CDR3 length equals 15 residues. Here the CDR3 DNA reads TGCGCCAGCCGAACTAGCGGGAGGGCCGAAGAGACCCAGTACTTC. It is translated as CASRTSGRAEETQYF.